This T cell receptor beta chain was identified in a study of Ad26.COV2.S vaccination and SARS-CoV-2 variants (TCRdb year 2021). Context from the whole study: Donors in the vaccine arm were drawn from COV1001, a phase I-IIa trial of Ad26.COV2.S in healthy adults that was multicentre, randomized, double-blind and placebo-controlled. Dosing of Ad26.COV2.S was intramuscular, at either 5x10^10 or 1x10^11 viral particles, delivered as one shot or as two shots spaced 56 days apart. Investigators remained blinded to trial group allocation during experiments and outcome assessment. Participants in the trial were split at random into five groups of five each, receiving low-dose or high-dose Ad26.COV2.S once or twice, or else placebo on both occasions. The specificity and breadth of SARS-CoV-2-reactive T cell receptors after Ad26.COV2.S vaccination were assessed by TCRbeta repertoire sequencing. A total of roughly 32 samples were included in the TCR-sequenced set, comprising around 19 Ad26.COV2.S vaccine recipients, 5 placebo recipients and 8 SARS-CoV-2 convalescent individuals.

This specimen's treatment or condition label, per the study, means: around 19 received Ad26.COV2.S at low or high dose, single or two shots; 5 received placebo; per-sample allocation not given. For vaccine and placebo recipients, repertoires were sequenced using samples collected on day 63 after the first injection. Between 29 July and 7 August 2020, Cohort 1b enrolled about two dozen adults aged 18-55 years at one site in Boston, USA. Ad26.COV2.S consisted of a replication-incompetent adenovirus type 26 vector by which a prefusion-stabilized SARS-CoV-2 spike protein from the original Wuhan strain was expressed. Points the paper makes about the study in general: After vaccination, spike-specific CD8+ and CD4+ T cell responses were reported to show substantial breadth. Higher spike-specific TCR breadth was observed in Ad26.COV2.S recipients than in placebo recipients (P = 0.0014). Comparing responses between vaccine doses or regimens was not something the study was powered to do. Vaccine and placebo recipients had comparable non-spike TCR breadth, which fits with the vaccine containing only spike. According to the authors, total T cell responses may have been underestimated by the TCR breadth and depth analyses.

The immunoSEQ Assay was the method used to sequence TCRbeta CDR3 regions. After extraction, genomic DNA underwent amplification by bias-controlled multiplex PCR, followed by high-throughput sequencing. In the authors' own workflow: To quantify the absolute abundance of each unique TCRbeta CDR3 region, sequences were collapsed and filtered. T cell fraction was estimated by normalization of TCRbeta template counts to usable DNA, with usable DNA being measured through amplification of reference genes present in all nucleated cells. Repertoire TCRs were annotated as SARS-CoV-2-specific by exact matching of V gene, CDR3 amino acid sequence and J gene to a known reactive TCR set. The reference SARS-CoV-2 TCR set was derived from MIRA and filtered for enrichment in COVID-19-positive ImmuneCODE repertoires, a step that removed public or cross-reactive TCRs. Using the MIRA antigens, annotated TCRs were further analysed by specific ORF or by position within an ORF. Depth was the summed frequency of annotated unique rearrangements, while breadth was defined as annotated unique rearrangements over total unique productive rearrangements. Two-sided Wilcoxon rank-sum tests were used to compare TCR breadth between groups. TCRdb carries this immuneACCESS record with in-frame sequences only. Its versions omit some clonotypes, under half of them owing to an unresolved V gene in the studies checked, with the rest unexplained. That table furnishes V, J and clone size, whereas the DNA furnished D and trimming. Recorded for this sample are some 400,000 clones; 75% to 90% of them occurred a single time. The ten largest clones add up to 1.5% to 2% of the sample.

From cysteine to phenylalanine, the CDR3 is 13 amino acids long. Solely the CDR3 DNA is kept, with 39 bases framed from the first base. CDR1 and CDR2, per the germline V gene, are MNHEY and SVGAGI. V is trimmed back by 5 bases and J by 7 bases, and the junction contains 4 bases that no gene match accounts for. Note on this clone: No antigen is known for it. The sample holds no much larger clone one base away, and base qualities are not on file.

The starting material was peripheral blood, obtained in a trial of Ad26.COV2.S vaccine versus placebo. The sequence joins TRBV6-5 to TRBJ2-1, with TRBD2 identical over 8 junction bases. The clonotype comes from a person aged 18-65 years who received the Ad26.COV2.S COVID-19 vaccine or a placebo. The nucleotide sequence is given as TGTGCCAGCAGTCCCGGGACTAGAAATGAGCAGTTCTTC. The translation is CASSPGTRNEQFF.